The next 3 T cell receptor beta chains were all read from a single sample in a study of shared clonotypes between healthy human individuals. Only in-frame clones appear in the TCRdb table, and some are missing; sequencing was by immunoSEQ multiplex PCR. The table lists 760,000 or so clones, about 96% of them singletons. CD8 cells regarded as naive lacked CD45RO, were positively chosen for CCR7, and omitted terminally differentiated effector memory CD45RA+ cells. The sequenced sample consisted of naive CD8+ T cells sorted from blood. The receptors come from a man aged 25-40 years in good health.

The CDR3: CASSQGRGAANIQYF. The CDR3 nucleotides read TGCGCCAGCAGCCAAGGTAGGGGGGCCGCAAACATTCAGTACTTC. The V call is TRBV4-3, the J call TRBJ2-4; D is perhaps TRBD1 or TRBD2 (6 bases each). The CDR3 consists of 15 residues. CDR1 and CDR2 from the germline V gene are LGHNA and YSLEER. V gave up 1 base and J gave up 6 bases, with 13 bases separating them.

This rearrangement joins TRBV29-1 to TRBJ2-7, with a tentative D call TRBD2 (5 bases). CDR3 size: 13 residues. V was trimmed by 1 base and J by 2 bases, leaving 9 bases between them. CDR1 and CDR2 from the germline V gene are SQVTM and ANQGSEA. Here the CDR3 reads CSVEVEETYEQYF. The CDR3 nucleotides are TGCAGCGTTGAAGTGGAGGAAACCTACGAGCAGTACTTC.

This clone was seen just once. V gene TRBV27 combines with J gene TRBJ2-3; 8 bases map to TRBD2. The germline V gene encodes CDR1 MNHEY and CDR2 SMNVEV (reference sequence). Germline trimming cut 7 bases from V and 6 bases from J; bases unmatched to any gene: 9. The CDR3 extends over 14 amino acids. CDR3 loop: CASKRTSNRDTQYF. The CDR3 DNA reads as TGTGCCAGCAAACGGACTAGCAATAGGGATACGCAGTATTTT.